This TCR beta chain is drawn from a study of tumor and adjacent non-tumor tissue in lung cancer. Study-wide results and caveats: TCR diversity was significantly greater in tumor than normal lung tissue.

Germline CDR1 is WNHNN and CDR2 is SYGVQD (reference sequence). The CDR3 totals 12 residues. The V gene lost 8 bases and the J gene lost 5 bases, with 12 bases spanning the gap. TCRbeta libraries were built with three rounds of nested PCR, modified from ARM-PCR. TCRdb processed the multiplex PCR reads anew with MiXCR; each CDR3 protein has one entry. The table has some 90,000 distinct CDR3 sequences, 61% seen once; the top ten hold 15%. Points on this clonotype: Its antigen is still unknown. This sequence may be a read error, since a much larger clone differs from it by one base.

RNA was extracted from bulk tissue without any cell sorting. The clonotype originates from a man between 65 and 80 years old with non-small cell lung cancer. The chain is built from TRBV10-1 and TRBJ1-2; a weak D match, TRBD1 (5 bases). Sequenced sample: lung tumor tissue. The CDR3 bases are TGCGCCAGCGGCCGACAGCAGTATGGCTACACCTTC. Its protein product is CASGRQQYGYTF.